The rows below give T cell receptor beta chains drawn from one sample of a study of T cell repertoires in cytomegalovirus infection. TCRdb analysed the reads with MiXCR anew, one entry per CDR3 protein. The sample consists of 400,000 or so distinct CDR3 sequences, roughly 31% of them appearing once. Source material: PBMCs. Source of these receptors: a human donor in good health (CMV status not recorded). Some clones in this sample may be carry-over from other donors' samples. Each CDR3 is given with its conserved first and last residue. D genes are given only for firm matches. Part of the rows lack a size; the others show once, few, many or a class for expanded clones.

size,J,V,D,CDR3,DNA
.,TRBJ1-1,TRBV6-2/TRBV6-3,.,CASSLRKGKNTEAFF,TGTGCCAGCAGTTTAAGGAAGGGGAAGAACACTGAAGCTTTCTTT
few,TRBJ2-3,TRBV19,TRBD2,CASSPSAGGITDTQYF,TGTGCCAGTAGCCCCTCGGCGGGGGGGATCACAGATACGCAGTATTTT
.,TRBJ1-2,TRBV2,TRBD1,CASSEVQGYGYTF,TGTGCCAGCAGTGAAGTACAGGGGTATGGCTACACCTTC
.,TRBJ1-4,TRBV5-1,.,CASARRGTLNEKLFF,TGCGCCAGCGCCCGCCGGGGGACCCTTAATGAAAAACTGTTTTTT
.,TRBJ1-2,TRBV6-2/TRBV6-3,TRBD1,CASSNPPRQGNGYTF,TGTGCCAGCAGTAACCCTCCGAGACAGGGGAATGGCTACACCTTC
few,TRBJ1-2,TRBV11-2,.,CASSGRASRGYGYTF,TGTGCCAGCAGCGGAAGGGCTTCCAGGGGCTATGGCTACACCTTC
.,TRBJ1-1,TRBV19,.,CASSTTANTEAFF,TGTGCCAGTAGTACGACAGCGAACACTGAAGCTTTCTTT
few,TRBJ2-5,TRBV7-2,.,CASSLDFGTQYF,TGTGCCAGCAGCTTGGACTTTGGGACCCAGTACTTC
.,TRBJ2-1,TRBV7-9,.,CASSLGDEAYNEQFF,TGTGCCAGCAGCTTAGGGGACGAGGCTTACAATGAGCAGTTCTTC
many,TRBJ2-7,TRBV6-1,.,CASSRLDEQYF,TGTGCCAGCTCCCGACTTGACGAGCAGTACTTC
.,TRBJ1-1,TRBV6-2/TRBV6-3,.,CASSPEAGVERTEAFF,TGTGCCAGCAGCCCGGAGGCAGGGGTCGAGCGCACTGAAGCTTTCTTT
few,TRBJ1-5,TRBV6-6,.,CASREGGSNQPQHF,TGTGCCAGCAGGGAGGGTGGCAGCAATCAGCCCCAGCATTTT
few,TRBJ2-2,TRBV24-1,TRBD2,CATSSQAGGNTGELFF,TGTGCCACCAGTAGTCAAGCGGGGGGGAACACCGGGGAGCTGTTTTTT
many,TRBJ1-5,TRBV12-3/TRBV12-4,TRBD1,CASTPGGGQGVSPQHF,TGTGCCAGCACCCCCGGTGGGGGACAGGGGGTTTCGCCCCAGCATTTT
.,TRBJ2-1,TRBV20-1,.,CSARGDSVRRRFF,TGCAGTGCTAGAGGCGACAGCGTCCGACGGCGGTTCTTC